This T cell receptor (beta chain) was identified during a study of blood T cell repertoires in COVID-19. The data were produced by immunoSEQ multiplex PCR, yet TCRdb's version contains in-frame clones alone and is incomplete. The sample yields roughly 180,000 clones, 85% seen once. Germline assignment: CDR1 LNHDA and CDR2 SQIVND (reference sequence). The CDR3 runs to 15 residues. Trimming shortened V by 1 base and J by 4 bases, and 13 bases separated the two germline ends. This clone was recorded only once. Sequencing used PBMCs or T cells enriched from blood (not recorded which). V gene TRBV19 combines with J gene TRBJ1-2; D is possibly TRBD1 (6 bases). The TCR comes from a man in his forties who had recovered from COVID-19. In DNA form, the CDR3 reads TGTGCCAGTAGTATAGGCCAGGGGATAATCTATGGCTACACCTTC. It yields the protein CASSIGQGIIYGYTF.